Included here is one TCR beta chain sequence, with context. V was trimmed by 4 bases and J by 2 bases, leaving 12 bases between them. The CDR3 runs 14 residues. The germline gives CDR1 SGHDN, CDR2 FVKESK. The sample belongs to a study of blood T cell repertoires in COVID-19. Turning to the study itself: Spain, Italy and the United States supplied samples that represented acute and convalescent COVID-19. PBMCs, B-cell-depleted T cells, or T cells were the source of the cDNA or gDNA that made up the material.

The assay was immunoSEQ multiplex PCR, and TCRdb's table has in-frame clones only and misses some. The table lists about 140,000 clones, around 90% of them singletons. The chain links TRBV14 to TRBJ2-7; no clear D. The receptor's source is a human donor in a cohort sampled during active COVID-19. The material sequenced was peripheral blood. The CDR3 DNA reads as TGTGCCAGCAGCCGGGCAGGCCCAACCTACGAGCAGTACTTC. Translating gives CASSRAGPTYEQYF.